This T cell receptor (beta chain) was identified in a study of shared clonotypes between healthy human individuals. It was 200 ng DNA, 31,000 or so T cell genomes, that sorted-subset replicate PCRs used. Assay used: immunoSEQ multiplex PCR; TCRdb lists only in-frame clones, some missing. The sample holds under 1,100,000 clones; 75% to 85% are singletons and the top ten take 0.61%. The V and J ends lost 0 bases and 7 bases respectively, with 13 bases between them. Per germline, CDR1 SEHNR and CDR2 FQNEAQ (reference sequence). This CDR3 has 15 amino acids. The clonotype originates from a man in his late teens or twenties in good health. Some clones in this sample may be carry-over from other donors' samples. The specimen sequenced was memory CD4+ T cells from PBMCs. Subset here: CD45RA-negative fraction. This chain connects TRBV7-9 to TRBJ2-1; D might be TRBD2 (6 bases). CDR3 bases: TGTGCCAGCAGCTTAGCGGCGGGAATAGGAAATGAGCAGTTCTTC. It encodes CASSLAAGIGNEQFF.